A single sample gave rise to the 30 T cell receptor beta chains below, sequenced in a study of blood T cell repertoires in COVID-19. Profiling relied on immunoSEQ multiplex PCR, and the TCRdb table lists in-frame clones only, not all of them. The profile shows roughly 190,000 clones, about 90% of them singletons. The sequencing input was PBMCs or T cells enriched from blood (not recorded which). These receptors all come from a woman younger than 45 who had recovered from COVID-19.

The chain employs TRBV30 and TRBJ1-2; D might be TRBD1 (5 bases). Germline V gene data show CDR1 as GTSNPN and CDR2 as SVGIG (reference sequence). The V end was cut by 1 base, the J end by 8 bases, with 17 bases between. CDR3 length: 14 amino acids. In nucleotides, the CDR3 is TGTGCCTGGAGTGCATTTAGGGGTCTGGGAGGCTACACCTTC. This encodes CAWSAFRGLGGYTF.

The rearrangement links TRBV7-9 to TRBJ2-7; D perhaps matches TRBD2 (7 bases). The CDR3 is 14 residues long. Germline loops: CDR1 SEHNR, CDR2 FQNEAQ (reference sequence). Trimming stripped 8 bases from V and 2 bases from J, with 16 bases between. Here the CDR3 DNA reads TGTGCCAGCGTTCGGGCGGGGGCTGCCTACGAGCAGTACTTC. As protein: CASVRAGAAYEQYF.

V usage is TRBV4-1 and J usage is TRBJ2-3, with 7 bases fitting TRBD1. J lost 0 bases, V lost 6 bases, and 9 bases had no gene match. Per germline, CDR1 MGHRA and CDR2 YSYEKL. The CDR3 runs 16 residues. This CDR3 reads CASRRGPIVSTDTQYF. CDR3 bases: TGCGCCAGCAGAAGGGGGCCCATTGTTAGCACAGATACGCAGTATTTT.

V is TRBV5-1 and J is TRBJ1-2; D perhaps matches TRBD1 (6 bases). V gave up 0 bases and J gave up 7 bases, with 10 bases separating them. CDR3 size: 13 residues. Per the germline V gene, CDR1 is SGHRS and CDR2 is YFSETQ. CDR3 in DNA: TGCGCCAGCAGCTTGGAAACAGGGTTTGGCTACACCTTC. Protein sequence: CASSLETGFGYTF.

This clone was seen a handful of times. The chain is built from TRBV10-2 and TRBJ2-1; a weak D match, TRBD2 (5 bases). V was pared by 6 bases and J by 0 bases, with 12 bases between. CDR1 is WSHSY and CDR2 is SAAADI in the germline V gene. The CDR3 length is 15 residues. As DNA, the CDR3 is TGCGCCAGCAGCATAGCAGCGGCCTCCTACAATGAGCAGTTCTTC. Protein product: CASSIAAASYNEQFF.

Here the CDR3 DNA reads TGCGCCAGCAGGACAGACAGGGGCCCCTACGAGCAGTACTTC. Translating gives CASRTDRGPYEQYF. The J gene is TRBJ2-7, the V gene TRBV10-2, with 8 bases lining up with TRBD1. The germline V gene encodes CDR1 WSHSY and CDR2 SAAADI. The CDR3 sequence is 14 residues long. Trimming removed 6 bases from V and 2 bases from J; junction bases left unmatched: 6.

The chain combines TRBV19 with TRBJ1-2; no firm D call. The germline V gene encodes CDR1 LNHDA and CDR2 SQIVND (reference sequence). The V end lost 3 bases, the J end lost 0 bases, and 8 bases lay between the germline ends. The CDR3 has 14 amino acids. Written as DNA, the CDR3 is TGTGCCAGTAGTATTTCGGTCACTAACTATGGCTACACCTTC. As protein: CASSISVTNYGYTF.

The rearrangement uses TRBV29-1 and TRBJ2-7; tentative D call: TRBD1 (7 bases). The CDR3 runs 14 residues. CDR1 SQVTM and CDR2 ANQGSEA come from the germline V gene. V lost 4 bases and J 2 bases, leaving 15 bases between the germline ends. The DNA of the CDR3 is TGCAGCGTTGCCTCAGGGGGGAGCCCCTACGAGCAGTACTTC. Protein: CSVASGGSPYEQYF.

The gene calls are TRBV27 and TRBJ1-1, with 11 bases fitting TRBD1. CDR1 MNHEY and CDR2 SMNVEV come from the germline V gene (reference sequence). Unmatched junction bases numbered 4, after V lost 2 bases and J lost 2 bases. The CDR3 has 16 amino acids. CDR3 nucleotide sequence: TGTGCCAGCAGTTTAAGGGGGACAGGGGGAAACACTGAAGCTTTCTTT. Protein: CASSLRGTGGNTEAFF.

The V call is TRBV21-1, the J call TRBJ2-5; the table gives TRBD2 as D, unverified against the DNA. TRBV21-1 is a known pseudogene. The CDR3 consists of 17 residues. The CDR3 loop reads CASSKGGSGRSVETQYF. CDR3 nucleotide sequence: TGTGCCAGCAGCAAAGGGGGTAGCGGGAGAAGTGTAGAGACCCAGTACTTC.

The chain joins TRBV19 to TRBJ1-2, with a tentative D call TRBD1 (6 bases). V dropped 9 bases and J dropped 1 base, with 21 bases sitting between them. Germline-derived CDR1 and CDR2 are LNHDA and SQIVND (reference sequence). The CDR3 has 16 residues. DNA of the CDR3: TGTGCCAGCCTGGGGGCAAGGACCTCCGTTAACTATGGCTACACCTTC. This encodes CASLGARTSVNYGYTF. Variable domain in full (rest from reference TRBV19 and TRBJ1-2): DGGITQSPKYLFRKEGQNVTLSCEQNLNHDAMYWYRQDPGQGLRLIYYSQIVNDFQKGDIAEGYSVSREKKESFPLTVTSAQKNPTAFYLCASLGARTSVNYGYTFGSGTRLTVV.

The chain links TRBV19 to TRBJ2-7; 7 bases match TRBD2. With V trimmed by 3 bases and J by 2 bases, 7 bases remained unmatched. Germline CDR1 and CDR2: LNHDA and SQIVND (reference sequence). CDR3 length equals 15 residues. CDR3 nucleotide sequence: TGTGCCAGTAGTATTGAAGGCGGGAGCGCCTACGAGCAGTACTTC. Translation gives CASSIEGGSAYEQYF.

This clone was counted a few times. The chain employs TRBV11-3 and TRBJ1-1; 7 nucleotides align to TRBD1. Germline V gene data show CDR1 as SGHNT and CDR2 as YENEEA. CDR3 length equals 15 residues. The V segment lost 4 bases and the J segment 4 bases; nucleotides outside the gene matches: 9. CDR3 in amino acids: CASSYHRGLFTEAFF. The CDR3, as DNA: TGTGCCAGCAGCTACCACAGGGGTTTGTTCACTGAAGCTTTCTTT.

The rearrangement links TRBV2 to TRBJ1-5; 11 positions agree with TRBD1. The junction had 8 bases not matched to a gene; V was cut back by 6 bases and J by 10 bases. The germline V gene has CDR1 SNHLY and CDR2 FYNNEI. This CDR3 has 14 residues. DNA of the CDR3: TGTGCCAGCAGGGCCGGGACAGGGGGGACTCCCCAGCATTTT. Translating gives CASRAGTGGTPQHF.

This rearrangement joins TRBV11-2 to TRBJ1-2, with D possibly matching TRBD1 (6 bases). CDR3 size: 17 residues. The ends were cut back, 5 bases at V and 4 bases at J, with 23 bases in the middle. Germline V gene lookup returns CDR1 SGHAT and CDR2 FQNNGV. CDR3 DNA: TGTGCCAGCAGCCCCCAGCCGAGAGACAGGAATACCTATGGCTACACCTTC. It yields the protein CASSPQPRDRNTYGYTF. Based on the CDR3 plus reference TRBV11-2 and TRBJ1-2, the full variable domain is EAGVAQSPRYKIIEKRQSVAFWCNPISGHATLYWYQQILGQGPKLLIQFQNNGVVDDSQLPKDRFSAERLKGVDSTLKIQPAKLEDSAVYLCASSPQPRDRNTYGYTFGSGTRLTVV.

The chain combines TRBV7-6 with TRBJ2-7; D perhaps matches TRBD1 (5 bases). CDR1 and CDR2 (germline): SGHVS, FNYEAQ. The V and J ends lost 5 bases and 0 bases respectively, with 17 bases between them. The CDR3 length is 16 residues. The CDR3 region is CASSLIGQGFSYEQYF. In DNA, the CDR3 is TGTGCCAGCAGCCTTATCGGGCAGGGCTTCTCCTACGAGCAGTACTTC.

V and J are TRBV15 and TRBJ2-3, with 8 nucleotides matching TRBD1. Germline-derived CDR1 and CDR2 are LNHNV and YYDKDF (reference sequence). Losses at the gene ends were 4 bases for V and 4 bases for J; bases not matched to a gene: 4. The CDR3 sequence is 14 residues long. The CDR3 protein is CATSTTGVADTQYF. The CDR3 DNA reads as TGTGCCACCAGCACGACAGGGGTGGCAGATACGCAGTATTTT.

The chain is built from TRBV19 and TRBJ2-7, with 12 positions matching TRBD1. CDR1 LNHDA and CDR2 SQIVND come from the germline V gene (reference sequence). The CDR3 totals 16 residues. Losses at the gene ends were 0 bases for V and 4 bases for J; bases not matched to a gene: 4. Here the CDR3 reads CASSIDGDRGPYEQYF. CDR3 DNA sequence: TGTGCCAGTAGTATAGATGGGGACAGGGGGCCTTACGAGCAGTACTTC.

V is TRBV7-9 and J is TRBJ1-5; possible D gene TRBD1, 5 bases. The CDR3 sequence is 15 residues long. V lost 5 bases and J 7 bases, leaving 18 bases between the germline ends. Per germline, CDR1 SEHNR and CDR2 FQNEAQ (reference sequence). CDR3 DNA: TGTGCCAGCAGCGGGGCTGGGTTCCAAGACCAGCCCCAGCATTTT. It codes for CASSGAGFQDQPQHF. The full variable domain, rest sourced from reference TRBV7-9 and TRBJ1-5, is DTGVSQNPRHKITKRGQNVTFRCDPISEHNRLYWYRQTLGQGPEFLTYFQNEAQLEKSRLLSDRFSAERPKGSFSTLEIQRTEQGDSAMYLCASSGAGFQDQPQHFGDGTRLSIL.

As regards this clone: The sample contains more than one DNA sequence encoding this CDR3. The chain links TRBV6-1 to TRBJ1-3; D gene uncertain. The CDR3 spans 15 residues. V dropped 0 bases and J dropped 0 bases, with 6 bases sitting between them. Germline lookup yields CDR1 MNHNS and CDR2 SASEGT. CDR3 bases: TGTGCCAGCAGTGAAGCCCCGAGCTCTGGAAACACCATATATTTT. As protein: CASSEAPSSGNTIYF.

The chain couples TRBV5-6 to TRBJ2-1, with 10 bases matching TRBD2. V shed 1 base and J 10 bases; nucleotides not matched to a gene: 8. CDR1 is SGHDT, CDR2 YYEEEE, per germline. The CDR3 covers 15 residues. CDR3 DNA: TGTGCCAGCAGCTTGAGCGGGGGGGCCTCTTTAGAGCAGTTCTTC. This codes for CASSLSGGASLEQFF. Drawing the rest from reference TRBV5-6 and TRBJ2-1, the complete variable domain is DAGVTQSPTHLIKTRGQQVTLRCSPKSGHDTVSWYQQALGQGPQFIFQYYEEEERQRGNFPDRFSGHQFPNYSSELNVNALLLGDSALYLCASSLSGGASLEQFFGPGTRLTVL.

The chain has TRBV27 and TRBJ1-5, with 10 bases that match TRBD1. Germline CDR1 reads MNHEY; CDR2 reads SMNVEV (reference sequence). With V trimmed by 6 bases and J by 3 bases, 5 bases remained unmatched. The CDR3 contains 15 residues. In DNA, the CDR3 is TGTGCCAGCAGACCCGGGACAGGGGCCAATCAGCCCCAGCATTTT. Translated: CASRPGTGANQPQHF.

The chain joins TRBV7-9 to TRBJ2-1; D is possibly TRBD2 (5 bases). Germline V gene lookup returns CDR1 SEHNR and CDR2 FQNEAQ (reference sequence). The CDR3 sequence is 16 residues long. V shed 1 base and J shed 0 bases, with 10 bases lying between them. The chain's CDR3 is CASSLVKRSSYNEQFF. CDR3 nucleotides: TGTGCCAGCAGCTTAGTGAAGCGGAGCTCCTACAATGAGCAGTTCTTC.

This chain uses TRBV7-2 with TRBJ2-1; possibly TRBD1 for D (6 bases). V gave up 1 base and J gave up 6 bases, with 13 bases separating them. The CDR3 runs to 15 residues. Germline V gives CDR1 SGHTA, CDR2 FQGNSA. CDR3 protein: CASSLGVGAGNEQFF. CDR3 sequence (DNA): TGTGCCAGCAGCTTAGGAGTGGGGGCAGGCAATGAGCAGTTCTTC.

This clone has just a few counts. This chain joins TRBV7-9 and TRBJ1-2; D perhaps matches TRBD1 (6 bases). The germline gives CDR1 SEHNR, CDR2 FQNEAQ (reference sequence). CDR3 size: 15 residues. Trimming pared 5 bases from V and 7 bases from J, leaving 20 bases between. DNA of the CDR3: TGTGCCAGCAGCCAGGCCCCGGGACAATGGGCTGGCTACACCTTC. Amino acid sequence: CASSQAPGQWAGYTF.

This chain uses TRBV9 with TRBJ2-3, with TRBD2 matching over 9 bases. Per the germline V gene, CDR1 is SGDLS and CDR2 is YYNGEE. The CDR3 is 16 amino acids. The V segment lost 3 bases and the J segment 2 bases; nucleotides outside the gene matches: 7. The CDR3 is CASSASGTYYTDTQYF. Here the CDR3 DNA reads TGTGCCAGCAGCGCTAGCGGGACATACTACACAGATACGCAGTATTTT.

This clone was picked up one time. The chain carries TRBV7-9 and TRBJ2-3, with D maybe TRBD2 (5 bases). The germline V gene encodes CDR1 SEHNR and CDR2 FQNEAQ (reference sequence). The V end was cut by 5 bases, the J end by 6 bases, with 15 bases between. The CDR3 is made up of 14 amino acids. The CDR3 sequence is CASSLEDSRDTQYF. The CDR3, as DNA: TGTGCCAGCAGCCTAGAGGACTCCCGGGATACGCAGTATTTT.

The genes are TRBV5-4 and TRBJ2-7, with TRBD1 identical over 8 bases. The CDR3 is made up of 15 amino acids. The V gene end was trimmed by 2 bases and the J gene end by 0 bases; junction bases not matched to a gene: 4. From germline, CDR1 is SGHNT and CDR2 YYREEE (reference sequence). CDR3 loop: CASSFDRGPSYEQYF. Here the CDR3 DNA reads TGTGCCAGCAGCTTCGACAGGGGCCCCTCCTACGAGCAGTACTTC.

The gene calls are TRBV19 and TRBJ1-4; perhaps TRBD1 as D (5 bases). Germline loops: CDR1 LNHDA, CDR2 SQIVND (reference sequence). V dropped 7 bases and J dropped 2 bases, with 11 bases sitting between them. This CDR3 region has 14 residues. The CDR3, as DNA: TGTGCCAGTAAAAGGGGCGGCACTAATGAAAAACTGTTTTTT. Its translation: CASKRGGTNEKLFF.

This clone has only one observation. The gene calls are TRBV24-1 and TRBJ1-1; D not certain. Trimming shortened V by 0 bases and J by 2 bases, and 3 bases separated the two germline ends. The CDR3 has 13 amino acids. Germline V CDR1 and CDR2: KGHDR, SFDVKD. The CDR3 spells CATSDLLNTEAFF. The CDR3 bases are TGTGCCACCAGTGATTTGCTCAACACTGAAGCTTTCTTT.